This entry lists 4 T cell receptor beta chains sequenced from one sample in a study of cytomegalovirus exposure and HLA in healthy donors. With 60 Vbeta and 13 Jbeta primers, the PCR was carried out. Data came from immunoSEQ multiplex PCR; TCRdb stores just in-frame clones and leaves some out. The table lists about 200,000 clones, about 76% of them singletons. Input material: PBMCs. All receptors derive from a male donor in good health and CMV-seropositive.

The genes are TRBV9 and TRBJ2-3; 8 positions agree with TRBD1. The CDR3 sequence is 14 residues long. Trimming took 0 bases from V and 5 from J; bases not matched to a gene: 2. Germline V lookup: CDR1 SGDLS, CDR2 YYNGEE. The CDR3 region is CASSVAGGVDTQYF. The DNA for the CDR3 is TGTGCCAGCAGCGTAGCAGGGGGCGTAGATACGCAGTATTTT.

In its sample, this clone was seen a few times. The chain has TRBV18 and TRBJ1-2, with TRBD1 as a possible D gene (5 bases). Germline V gives CDR1 KGHSH, CDR2 LQKENI. V lost 2 bases and J 8 bases, leaving 12 bases between the germline ends. The CDR3 is made up of 13 amino acids. The CDR3 DNA reads TGTGCCAGCTCACCAGAGACAGATTCCGGCTACACCTTC. Its protein product is CASSPETDSGYTF.

A single count supports this clone. The gene calls are TRBV5-5 and TRBJ2-7; D gene ambiguous. V was cut by 1 base and J by 3 bases, with 8 bases left in between. CDR3 length equals 13 residues. Germline CDR1 reads SGHKS; CDR2 reads YYEKEE (reference sequence). CDR3 coding DNA: TGTGCCAGCAGCTTGTCCTATGACTACGAGCAGTACTTC. This encodes CASSLSYDYEQYF.

The chain joins TRBV9 to TRBJ2-5; D is possibly TRBD2 (6 bases). This CDR3 comprises 13 residues. The germline V and J ends were trimmed by 0 bases and 5 bases, with 8 bases remaining between them. The germline CDR1 and CDR2 sequences are SGDLS and YYNGEE. In DNA, the CDR3 is TGTGCCAGCAGCGTAGGACTAGGGGAGACCCAGTACTTC. Its protein product is CASSVGLGETQYF.